Following are 13 T cell receptor beta chains from one sample sequenced in a study of blood T cell repertoires in COVID-19. Clones were sequenced by immunoSEQ multiplex PCR, and TCRdb holds only the in-frame ones, with some missing. The data contain 200,000 to 300,000 clones, around 87% of them seen just once; the ten biggest clones take up over 5%. The specimen sequenced was peripheral blood. The receptors come from a woman in her sixties or seventies with COVID-19, enrolled during active disease.

The rearrangement joins TRBV7-3 to TRBJ2-2, with 8 positions matching TRBD2. The germline CDR1 and CDR2 sequences are SGHTA and FQGTGA. J lost 4 bases, V lost 3 bases, and 7 bases had no gene match. The CDR3 length is 16 residues. The chain's CDR3 is CASSFASGRGTGELFF. CDR3 DNA: TGTGCCAGCAGCTTCGCGAGCGGGAGAGGCACCGGGGAGCTGTTTTTT. The full variable domain, in which reference TRBV7-3 and TRBJ2-2 provide the parts outside the CDR3, is GAGVSQTPSNKVTEKGKYVELRCDPISGHTALYWYRQSLGQGPEFLIYFQGTGAADDSGLPNDRFFAVRPEGSVSTLKIQRTERGDSAVYLCASSFASGRGTGELFFGEGSRLTVL.

Only one count was recorded for this clone. CDR3 nucleotide sequence: TGTGCCTGGGGCCCCGGGGGCACTGAAGCTTTCTTT. Its protein is CAWGPGGTEAFF. This chain uses TRBV30 with TRBJ1-1; a possible D gene is TRBD1 (5 bases). This CDR3 has 12 amino acids. Trimming removed 5 bases from V and 4 bases from J, with 11 bases in between. CDR1 GTSNPN and CDR2 SVGIG come from the germline V gene (reference sequence).

The V gene is TRBV18, the J gene TRBJ1-1, with TRBD1 as a possible D gene (5 bases). CDR3 size: 14 residues. The germline V and J ends were trimmed by 3 bases and 4 bases, with 12 bases remaining between them. Germline CDR1 KGHSH, CDR2 LQKENI. The CDR3 is CASSPQTVGTEAFF. The CDR3 nucleotides are TGTGCCAGCTCACCCCAGACAGTTGGCACTGAAGCTTTCTTT.

This clone was counted a few times. The V call is TRBV5-1, the J call TRBJ1-3, with D hard to call. CDR1 and CDR2 from the germline V gene are SGHRS and YFSETQ. This CDR3 region has 15 residues. V lost 2 bases to trimming and J lost 0 bases, with 9 bases between them. CDR3 DNA: TGCGCCAGCAGCTTCGGGAGGCCCTCTGGAAACACCATATATTTT. This translates into CASSFGRPSGNTIYF.

The rearrangement links TRBV10-3 to TRBJ1-1, with 8 bases matching TRBD1. Germline trimming cut 11 bases from V and 0 bases from J; bases unmatched to any gene: 8. The CDR3 extends over 14 amino acids. CDR1 is ENHRY and CDR2 is SYGVKD in the germline V gene. CDR3 sequence (DNA): TGTGCCTTCTGGACAGGGAACGTGAACACTGAAGCTTTCTTT. Its translation is CAFWTGNVNTEAFF.

CDR3 coding DNA: TGTGCCAGCAGTTTAGGTGGAGGGCCTGAAGCTTTCTTT. Amino acids: CASSLGGGPEAFF. V and J are TRBV12-3 or TRBV12-4 and TRBJ1-1; no reliable D call. CDR3 size: 13 residues. V lost 1 base and J 6 bases, leaving 9 bases between the germline ends.

The chain combines TRBV5-5 with TRBJ1-6, with 7 bases matching TRBD1. This CDR3 region has 15 residues. In germline, CDR1 is SGHKS, CDR2 YYEKEE (reference sequence). V shed 1 base, J shed 5 bases, and the junction held 3 bases outside the gene matches. The CDR3 coding sequence is TGTGCCAGCAGCTTGCGGACAGGCAATAATTCACCCCTCCACTTT. Translating it yields CASSLRTGNNSPLHF.

This chain joins TRBV28 and TRBJ1-5, with D unresolved. This CDR3 region has 14 residues. Germline CDR1 is MDHEN and CDR2 is SYDVKM. Trimming left V 5 bases short and J 0 bases short, with 8 bases between. The CDR3 DNA reads as TGTGCCAGCAGTCAGACATCTAGCAATCAGCCCCAGCATTTT. Translated, it gives CASSQTSSNQPQHF.

The V and J genes are TRBV5-1 and TRBJ2-7, with D maybe TRBD1 (6 bases). Germline V gene sequence: CDR1 SGHRS, CDR2 YFSETQ. The ends were cut back, 6 bases at V and 2 bases at J, with 18 bases in the middle. There are 15 residues in the CDR3. The CDR3 nucleotides read TGCGCCAGCAAGGCCGGACAGCAACCCACCTACGAGCAGTACTTC. Amino acids: CASKAGQQPTYEQYF.

This sequence joins TRBV10-1 and TRBJ1-1; 9 nucleotides match TRBD1. This CDR3 region has 15 residues. The trim removed 4 bases at V and 4 bases at J, leaving 7 bases unmatched. The germline gives CDR1 WNHNN, CDR2 SYGVQD (reference sequence). The chain's CDR3 is CASSVRRTGVTEAFF. In DNA, the CDR3 is TGCGCCAGCAGTGTTCGTCGGACAGGGGTCACTGAAGCTTTCTTT.

The rearrangement uses TRBV28 and TRBJ1-6, with D unclear. CDR1 is MDHEN, CDR2 SYDVKM, per germline. The CDR3 spans 14 residues. The CDR3 spells CAGGGSSYNSPLHF. The DNA for the CDR3 is TGTGCGGGCGGAGGGAGCTCCTATAATTCACCCCTCCACTTT.

This chain connects TRBV18 to TRBJ2-1; 7 bases are shared with TRBD1. The trim removed 5 bases at V and 6 bases at J, leaving 4 bases unmatched. CDR3 length equals 13 residues. Looked up from germline, CDR1 is KGHSH and CDR2 is LQKENI. The CDR3 coding sequence is TGTGCCAGCTCATATGACAGGGTCAATGAGCAGTTCTTC. Amino acid sequence: CASSYDRVNEQFF.

The chain has TRBV21-1 and TRBJ2-2; TRBD1 is the table's D call, not checked against the DNA. TRBV21-1 is designated a pseudogene. CDR3 size: 17 residues. The CDR3 protein is CASSESCRRADTGELFF. The DNA of the CDR3 is TGTGCCAGCAGCGAAAGTTGTCGCAGGGCAGACACCGGGGAGCTGTTTTTT.